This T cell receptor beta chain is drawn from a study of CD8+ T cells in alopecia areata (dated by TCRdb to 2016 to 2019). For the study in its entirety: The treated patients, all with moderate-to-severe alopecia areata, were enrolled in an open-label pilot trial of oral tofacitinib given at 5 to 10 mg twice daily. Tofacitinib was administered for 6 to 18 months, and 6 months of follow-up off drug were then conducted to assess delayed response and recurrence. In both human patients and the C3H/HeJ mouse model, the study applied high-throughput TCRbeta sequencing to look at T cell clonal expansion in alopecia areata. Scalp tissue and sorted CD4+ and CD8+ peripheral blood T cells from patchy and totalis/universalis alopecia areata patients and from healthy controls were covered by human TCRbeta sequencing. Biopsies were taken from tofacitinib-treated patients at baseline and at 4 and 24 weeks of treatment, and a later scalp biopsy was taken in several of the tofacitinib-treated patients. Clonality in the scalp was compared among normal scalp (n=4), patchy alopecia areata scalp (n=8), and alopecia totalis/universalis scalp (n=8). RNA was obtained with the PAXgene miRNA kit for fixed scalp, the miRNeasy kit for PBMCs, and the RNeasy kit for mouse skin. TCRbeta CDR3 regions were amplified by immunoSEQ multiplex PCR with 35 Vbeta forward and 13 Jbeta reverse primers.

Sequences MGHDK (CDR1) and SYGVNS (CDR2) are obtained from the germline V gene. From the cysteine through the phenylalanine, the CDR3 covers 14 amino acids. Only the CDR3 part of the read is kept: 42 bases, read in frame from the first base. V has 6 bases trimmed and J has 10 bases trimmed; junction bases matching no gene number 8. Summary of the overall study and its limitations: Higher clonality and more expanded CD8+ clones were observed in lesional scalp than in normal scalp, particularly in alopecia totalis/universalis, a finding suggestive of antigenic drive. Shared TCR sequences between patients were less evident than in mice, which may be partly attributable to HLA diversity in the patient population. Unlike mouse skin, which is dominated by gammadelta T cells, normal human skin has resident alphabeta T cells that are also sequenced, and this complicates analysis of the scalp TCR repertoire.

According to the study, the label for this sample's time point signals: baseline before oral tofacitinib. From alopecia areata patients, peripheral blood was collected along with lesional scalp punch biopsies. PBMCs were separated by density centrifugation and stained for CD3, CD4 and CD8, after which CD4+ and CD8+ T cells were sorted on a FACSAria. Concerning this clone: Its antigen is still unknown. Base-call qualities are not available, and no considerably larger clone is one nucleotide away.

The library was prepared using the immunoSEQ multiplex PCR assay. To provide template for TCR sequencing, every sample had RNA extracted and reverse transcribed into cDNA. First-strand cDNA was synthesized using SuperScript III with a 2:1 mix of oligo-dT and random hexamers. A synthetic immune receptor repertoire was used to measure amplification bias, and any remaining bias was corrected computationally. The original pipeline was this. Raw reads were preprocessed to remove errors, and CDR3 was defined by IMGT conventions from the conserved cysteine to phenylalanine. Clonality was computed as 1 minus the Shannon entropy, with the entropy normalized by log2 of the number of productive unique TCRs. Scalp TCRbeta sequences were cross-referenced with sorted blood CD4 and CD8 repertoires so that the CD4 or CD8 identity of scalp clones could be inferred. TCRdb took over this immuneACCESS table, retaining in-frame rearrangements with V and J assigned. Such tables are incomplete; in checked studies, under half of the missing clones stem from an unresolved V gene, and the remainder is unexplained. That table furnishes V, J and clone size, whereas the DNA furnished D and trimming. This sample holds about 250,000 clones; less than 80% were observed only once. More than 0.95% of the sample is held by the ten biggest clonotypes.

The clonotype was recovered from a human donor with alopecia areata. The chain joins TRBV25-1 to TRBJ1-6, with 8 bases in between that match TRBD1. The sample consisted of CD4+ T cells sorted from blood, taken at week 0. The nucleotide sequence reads TGTGCCAGCAGAATGGCAGGGGGCCGCTCACCCCTCCACTTT. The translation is CASRMAGGRSPLHF. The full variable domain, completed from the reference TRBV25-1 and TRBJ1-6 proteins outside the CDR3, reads EADIYQTPRYLVIGTGKKITLECSQTMGHDKMYWYQQDPGMELHLIHYSYGVNSTEKGDLSSESTVSRIRTEHFPLTLESARPSHTSQYLCASRMAGGRSPLHFGNGTRLTVT.